This T cell receptor (beta chain) was found in a study of early T cells in non-severe SARS-CoV-2 infection. Across the whole study: Sequenced bulk RNA came from whole blood that was unsorted, and chains were unpaired. Findings and caveats of the study: A preference for anti-spike CD8 responses marked VDJdb matching, which missed private and CD4 specificities.

Trimming took 5 bases from V and 9 from J; bases not matched to a gene: 11. The CDR3 runs 14 residues. Germline V gene data show CDR1 as DFQATT and CDR2 as SNEGSKA (reference sequence). TCRdb passed the 5' RACE reads through MiXCR, listing each CDR3 protein once. The sample contains around 80,000 distinct CDR3 sequences, over 10% of which appear only once. The table lists this clonotype with a few counts. Its antigen remains unidentified. This receptor was taken from an adult who was a healthcare worker with PCR-confirmed SARS-CoV-2 infection or an uninfected control (not recorded which). What was sequenced was whole blood. The V call is TRBV20-1, the J call TRBJ2-1; 9 nucleotides match TRBD2. CDR3 residues: CSASLAGKFSEQFF. Written as DNA, the CDR3 is TGCAGTGCTTCTCTAGCGGGGAAGTTCAGTGAGCAGTTCTTC.